Detailed here is one T cell receptor (beta chain). The antigen remains undetermined. The CDR3 is made up of 20 amino acids. Germline CDR1 reads MNHEY; CDR2 reads SMNVEV (reference sequence). V was pared by 1 base and J by 3 bases, with 28 bases between. Assay used: immunoSEQ multiplex PCR; TCRdb lists only in-frame clones, some missing. Of 45,000 to 60,000 clones listed, approximately 87% are singletons. This specimen comes from a study of OX40 agonist ivuxolimab in advanced cancers. Turning to the study itself: Dose-escalation cases comprised hepatocellular carcinoma, melanoma, renal cell or head and neck cancer.

Broader study findings: The work left the antigen specificity of expanded peripheral T cells undetermined.

The sample was CD4+ or CD8+ T cells sorted from blood, taken in a trial of the OX40 agonist ivuxolimab. This sequence was found in an adult with an advanced solid tumor such as melanoma, head and neck, liver or kidney cancer. The chain uses TRBV27 and TRBJ2-7, with D tentatively TRBD1 (6 bases). The DNA of the CDR3 is TGTGCCAGCAGTTTATGGGGTCACTCTACCGCGGCAGGGGTTGGCTACGAGCAGTACTTC. Translation gives CASSLWGHSTAAGVGYEQYF.